The 19 T cell receptor beta chains presented below share a single source sample, sequenced in a study of identical twins (dated by TCRdb to 2015 to 2016). Library generation was performed with 5' RACE. Sequencing relied on an Illumina HiSeq 2000. TCRdb reanalyzed the raw reads on its own, using fastp at Q25 for trimming and MiXCR for clone calling, and kept in-frame beta chains. Each entry is one CDR3 protein sequence, shown with its most common DNA and genes. The sample data list about 890,000 distinct CDR3 sequences, and 10% to 15% of these were observed just once. About 1.5% of the sample comes from the top ten. The sample also formed part of further work on yellow fever vaccine responses in identical twins.

What was sequenced was PBMCs. The receptors here all came from a woman under 30 in good health.

This clonotype was detected many times. The chain joins TRBV29-1 to TRBJ2-1, with D unclear. The V gene's germline CDR1 is SQVTM and CDR2 ANQGSEA. The V and J ends lost 4 bases and 3 bases respectively, with 1 base between them. CDR3 size: 10 residues. The CDR3 is CSVGYNEQFF. DNA of the CDR3: TGCAGCGTTGGCTACAATGAGCAGTTCTTC.

The sample holds many counts of this clonotype. The genes are TRBV5-1 and TRBJ2-3, with 9 positions matching TRBD1. Germline-derived CDR1 and CDR2 are SGHRS and YFSETQ. V was pared by 0 bases and J by 6 bases, with 5 bases of the junction left unmatched. This CDR3 region has 15 residues. This CDR3 is CASSLEGQGFDTQYF. CDR3 coding DNA: TGCGCCAGCAGCTTGGAGGGACAGGGATTCGATACGCAGTATTTT.

This rearrangement joins TRBV18 to TRBJ1-2, with D unresolved. The germline V gene encodes CDR1 KGHSH and CDR2 LQKENI. CDR3 length equals 11 residues. Trimming took off 1 base at V and 8 bases at J, with 5 bases between the two ends. The CDR3 coding sequence is TGTGCCAGCTCACCACACTCCGGCTACACCTTC. This sequence encodes CASSPHSGYTF.

This rearrangement joins TRBV5-1 to TRBJ1-2, with no clear D. The ends were cut back, 4 bases at V and 0 bases at J, with 13 bases in the middle. Germline CDR1 is SGHRS and CDR2 is YFSETQ. CDR3 size: 15 residues. This CDR3 is CASSRDFQPNYGYTF. In DNA, the CDR3 is TGCGCCAGCAGCCGAGACTTCCAACCTAACTATGGCTACACCTTC.

This clonotype came up many times. This chain connects TRBV28 to TRBJ2-5, with D perhaps TRBD1 or TRBD2 (5 bases each). Trimming cost V 7 bases and J 5 bases, with 14 bases left between them. Germline values: CDR1 MDHEN, CDR2 SYDVKM. The CDR3 is 13 amino acids. The CDR3 DNA reads as TGTGCCAGCACCCTGGGGGTCTTGGAGACCCAGTACTTC. Translated: CASTLGVLETQYF. Complete variable domain (other parts from reference TRBV28 and TRBJ2-5): DVKVTQSSRYLVKRTGEKVFLECVQDMDHENMFWYRQDPGLGLRLIYFSYDVKMKEKGDIPEGYSVSREKKERFSLILESASTNQTSMYLCASTLGVLETQYFGPGTRLLVL.

V gene TRBV20-1 combines with J gene TRBJ1-3; D is perhaps TRBD1 (5 bases). Looked up from germline, CDR1 is DFQATT and CDR2 is SNEGSKA (reference sequence). CDR3 size: 14 residues. Trimming stripped 1 base from V and 5 bases from J, with 12 bases between. CDR3 in DNA: TGCAGTGCTAGAGTCGACAGCCTCCGAAACACCATATATTTT. It yields the protein CSARVDSLRNTIYF.

The chain has TRBV7-6 and TRBJ1-2; D unclear. The CDR3 runs 13 residues. CDR1 SGHVS and CDR2 FNYEAQ come from the germline V gene. Trimming cost V 5 bases and J 3 bases, with 10 bases left between them. The CDR3 here is CASSPVGYYGYTF. The CDR3 DNA reads TGTGCCAGCAGCCCAGTAGGTTACTATGGCTACACCTTC.

This clonotype has only a few counts. This rearrangement joins TRBV3-1 to TRBJ2-7; the match to TRBD1 covers 9 bases. CDR1 is LGHDT, CDR2 YNNKEL, per germline (reference sequence). This CDR3 spans 15 amino acids. The V and J ends lost 4 bases and 0 bases, in that order; junction bases with no gene match: 4. In DNA form, the CDR3 reads TGTGCCAGCAGCCGAACAGGGGGCAACTCCTACGAGCAGTACTTC. This sequence encodes CASSRTGGNSYEQYF.

This clonotype was counted between two and nine times. The chain couples TRBV5-1 to TRBJ2-3; 7 nucleotides line up with TRBD1. CDR3 size: 14 residues. After removal of 5 bases from V and 1 base from J, the junction contained 4 bases not matched to a gene. Germline V gives CDR1 SGHRS, CDR2 YFSETQ. The CDR3 reads CASRTGQGTDTQYF. In nucleotides, the CDR3 is TGCGCCAGCAGAACCGGACAGGGCACAGATACGCAGTATTTT.

This clonotype appeared a few times. V is TRBV10-3 and J is TRBJ2-3, with D perhaps matching TRBD1 (5 bases). Deletions cut 4 bases from V and 2 bases from J, with 13 bases between. The CDR3 is 15 residues long. CDR1 and CDR2 (germline): ENHRY, SYGVKD. In nucleotides, the CDR3 is TGTGCCATCAGTGTGGGCAGGGCCGACACAGATACGCAGTATTTT. Protein sequence: CAISVGRADTDTQYF.

The gene calls are TRBV7-8 and TRBJ1-5; D is unresolved. V was pared by 5 bases and J by 3 bases, with 11 bases between. The CDR3 loop spans 14 amino acids. The germline gives CDR1 SGHVS, CDR2 FQNEAQ. Written as DNA, the CDR3 is TGTGCCAGCAGCCGGAGGGCCGTCAATCAGCCCCAGCATTTT. Protein: CASSRRAVNQPQHF.

V gene TRBV18 combines with J gene TRBJ2-7; 8 bases match TRBD2. The CDR3 loop spans 15 amino acids. CDR1 and CDR2 (germline): KGHSH, LQKENI. The ends lost 2 bases at V and 1 base at J; junction bases unmatched: 4. CDR3: CASSPGGGRSYEQYV. Here the CDR3 DNA reads TGTGCCAGCTCACCAGGCGGGGGGAGGTCCTACGAGCAGTACGTC.

Many counts were recorded for this clonotype. V usage is TRBV12-3 or TRBV12-4 and J usage is TRBJ2-3; no definite D call. V gave up 8 bases and J gave up 0 bases, with 12 bases separating them. This CDR3 is 14 amino acids long. The CDR3 loop reads CASLKKTSTDTQYF. The CDR3 DNA reads TGTGCCAGCCTCAAGAAGACTAGCACAGATACGCAGTATTTT.

The chain couples TRBV10-3 to TRBJ1-1; D gene ambiguous. The CDR3 is 13 amino acids. The V gene lost 6 bases and the J gene lost 0 bases, with 8 bases spanning the gap. Germline-derived CDR1 and CDR2 are ENHRY and SYGVKD. The CDR3 sequence is CAIRANMNTEAFF. As DNA, the CDR3 is TGTGCCATCAGGGCTAACATGAACACTGAAGCTTTCTTT.

CDR3 sequence: CASSVNDERGSSYEQYF. The DNA of the CDR3 is TGTGCCAGCAGCGTAAATGACGAGCGGGGGAGCTCCTACGAGCAGTACTTC. J is TRBJ2-7 and V is TRBV9; TRBD2 aligns across 8 bases. The germline V gene has CDR1 SGDLS and CDR2 YYNGEE. The CDR3 length is 17 residues. V trimming: 1 base; J trimming: 0 bases; junction bases outside the gene matches: 9.

This clonotype has more than one count but fewer than ten. The V gene is TRBV15, the J gene TRBJ2-1; 12 bases map to TRBD1. Germline values: CDR1 LNHNV, CDR2 YYDKDF (reference sequence). There are 19 residues in the CDR3. After removal of 0 bases from V and 7 bases from J, the junction contained 13 bases not matched to a gene. The CDR3 DNA sequence: TGTGCCACCAGCAGAGATCCCTTTGGGGGACAGGGGGCGAAAAATGAGCAGTTCTTC. This encodes CATSRDPFGGQGAKNEQFF.

J is TRBJ2-5 and V is TRBV20-1; 13 positions match TRBD2. Germline V gene sequence: CDR1 DFQATT, CDR2 SNEGSKA (reference sequence). Unmatched junction bases numbered 18, after V lost 3 bases and J lost 5 bases. This CDR3 is built from 19 residues. CDR3 amino acids: CSASTRTSGRWGFKETQYF. CDR3 nucleotide sequence: TGCAGTGCTAGTACCCGGACTAGCGGGAGATGGGGTTTTAAGGAGACCCAGTACTTC.

The chain links TRBV12-3 or TRBV12-4 to TRBJ2-5; possibly TRBD2 for D (6 bases). V was cut by 7 bases and J by 9 bases, with 18 bases left in between. The CDR3 is made up of 13 amino acids. CDR3 amino acids: CASTPTEPGAQYF. The CDR3 DNA reads as TGTGCCAGCACCCCGACTGAACCGGGGGCCCAGTACTTC.

The chain combines TRBV28 with TRBJ2-2, with TRBD2 identical over 7 bases. V gave up 2 bases and J gave up 6 bases; unmatched junction bases: 6. Germline values: CDR1 MDHEN, CDR2 SYDVKM. CDR3 length: 15 residues. As DNA, the CDR3 is TGTGCCAGCAGTTTAACGACTAGCCAGGCCGGGGAGCTGTTTTTT. Translated, it gives CASSLTTSQAGELFF.